This TCR beta chain was sequenced for a study of cytomegalovirus exposure and HLA in healthy donors. Study details: The roughly 110 validation repertoires were reported in a later analysis to have been generated on the same platform as the approximately 600 first-cohort repertoires.

Comments on this clone: Mismatch with germline at one junction end may stem from a read error.

TCRdb keeps only in-frame clones here, not all; method: immunoSEQ multiplex PCR. The repertoire consists of 50,000 to 65,000 clones, with roughly 94% occurring once and the leading ten covering 6.5% to 9%. This receptor was identified in a woman aged 18 to 35 in good health and CMV-seropositive. The sample taken for sequencing was PBMCs.

The CDR3 DNA is TGTGCCACCAGTTTATCCCTCCTAGCGGGAGGCTCCTACAATGAGCAGTTCTTC. It yields the protein CATSLSLLAGGSYNEQFF. The V call is TRBV27, the J call TRBJ2-1, with 11 positions matching TRBD2. The CDR3 contains 18 residues. Germline CDR1 is MNHEY and CDR2 is SMNVEV (reference sequence).